The rows below give T cell receptor beta chains drawn from one sample of a study of shared clonotypes between healthy human individuals. TCRdb's copy holds only in-frame clones and misses some; the assay was immunoSEQ multiplex PCR. The data contain about 1.5 million clones, nearly 99% of them singletons. Sequenced sample: naive CD4+ T cells sorted from blood. The receptors shown here come from a young man in good health. Both conserved end residues are part of each CDR3. D genes are given only for firm matches. For some rows the clone size is stated as once, few or many, or as a class when expanded; others skip it.

CDR3 DNA: TGTGCCAGCTCACCACGCCCGGGGAGCTCCTACGAGCAGTACTTC; CDR3 protein: CASSPRPGSSYEQYF; J gene: TRBJ2-7; D gene: .; clone size: .; V gene: TRBV18
CDR3 DNA: TGTGCCAGCAGTGACCGGGACGGGTACAATGAGCAGTTCTTC; CDR3 protein: CASSDRDGYNEQFF; J gene: TRBJ2-1; D gene: .; clone size: once; V gene: TRBV6-1
CDR3 DNA: TGTGCCAGCAGTTTCAGGGGCAACACCGGGGAGCTGTTTTTT; CDR3 protein: CASSFRGNTGELFF; J gene: TRBJ2-2; D gene: .; clone size: .; V gene: TRBV27
CDR3 DNA: TGCGCCAGCAGCTTGGGTGGACAGCTGTCAGATACGCAGTATTTT; CDR3 protein: CASSLGGQLSDTQYF; J gene: TRBJ2-3; D gene: .; clone size: .; V gene: TRBV5-1
CDR3 DNA: TGCAGCGTTGCGACGAACACTGAAGCTTTCTTT; CDR3 protein: CSVATNTEAFF; J gene: TRBJ1-1; D gene: .; clone size: once; V gene: TRBV29-1
CDR3 DNA: TGCGCCAGCAGGGCCGGGCCCACCGAGGATGAGCAGTTCTTC; CDR3 protein: CASRAGPTEDEQFF; J gene: TRBJ2-1; D gene: .; clone size: .; V gene: TRBV5-1
CDR3 DNA: TGCAGTGCTAGGGGGCCCAGTGGGCTGTTTTTT; CDR3 protein: CSARGPSGLFF; J gene: TRBJ2-2; D gene: .; clone size: .; V gene: TRBV20-1
CDR3 DNA: TGCGCCAGCAGCCCGGGACTAGCGCCTACCTACAATGAGCAGTTCTTC; CDR3 protein: CASSPGLAPTYNEQFF; J gene: TRBJ2-1; D gene: TRBD2; clone size: .; V gene: TRBV5-1
CDR3 DNA: TGTGCCAGCAGCCTTAAGTGGGGGTATGAGCAGTTCTTC; CDR3 protein: CASSLKWGYEQFF; J gene: TRBJ2-1; D gene: .; clone size: .; V gene: TRBV27
CDR3 DNA: TGTGCCAGCAGCTCCGACAGGGGGCGTCTCTACGAGCAGTACTTC; CDR3 protein: CASSSDRGRLYEQYF; J gene: TRBJ2-7; D gene: TRBD1; clone size: .; V gene: TRBV9
CDR3 DNA: TGCGCCAGCAGCTTGGGGGGGTCCCCAAGAGAGACCCAGTACTTC; CDR3 protein: CASSLGGSPRETQYF; J gene: TRBJ2-5; D gene: .; clone size: .; V gene: TRBV5-1
CDR3 DNA: TGTGCCAGCAGTGAGGAACACCTGAACACTGAAGCTTTCTTT; CDR3 protein: CASSEEHLNTEAFF; J gene: TRBJ1-1; D gene: .; clone size: .; V gene: TRBV2
CDR3 DNA: TGCGCCAGCAGCTTGGTGGGACTAGCGGGAGGCTACAATGAGCAGTTCTTC; CDR3 protein: CASSLVGLAGGYNEQFF; J gene: TRBJ2-1; D gene: TRBD2; clone size: .; V gene: TRBV5-1
CDR3 DNA: TGTGCCAGCAGCTTCGAGACTGGGGGGAACACTGAAGCTTTCTTT; CDR3 protein: CASSFETGGNTEAFF; J gene: TRBJ1-1; D gene: .; clone size: once; V gene: TRBV7-9
CDR3 DNA: TGTGCCAGCAGCTTAGATAGGGGTTCGAAGGCTTTCTTT; CDR3 protein: CASSLDRGSKAFF; J gene: TRBJ1-1; D gene: .; clone size: .; V gene: TRBV7-2
CDR3 DNA: TGTGCCAGCAGGGAACAAGTTTGGGAGCTGTTTTTT; CDR3 protein: CASREQVWELFF; J gene: TRBJ2-2; D gene: .; clone size: once; V gene: TRBV6-6
CDR3 DNA: TGTGCCAGCAGTGAATCCGGGACAGGGTCGGGTACGCAGTATTTT; CDR3 protein: CASSESGTGSGTQYF; J gene: TRBJ2-3; D gene: TRBD1; clone size: .; V gene: TRBV25-1
CDR3 DNA: TGCGCCAGCAGTAGACAGGGGGCCCAATCACCCCTCCACTTT; CDR3 protein: CASSRQGAQSPLHF; J gene: TRBJ1-6; D gene: TRBD1; clone size: .; V gene: TRBV10-2
CDR3 DNA: TGTGCCAGCTCGCCTACAGGGATACAGGTCTACGAGCAGTACTTC; CDR3 protein: CASSPTGIQVYEQYF; J gene: TRBJ2-7; D gene: .; clone size: .; V gene: TRBV18
CDR3 DNA: TGTGCCAGCAGTCCGTCGGCGGCCTTCTACAATGAGCAGTTCTTC; CDR3 protein: CASSPSAAFYNEQFF; J gene: TRBJ2-1; D gene: .; clone size: .; V gene: TRBV11-2
CDR3 DNA: TGTGCCAGCAGCTTACTGGGACAGGGGGTCGATGAAGCTTTCTTT; CDR3 protein: CASSLLGQGVDEAFF; J gene: TRBJ1-1; D gene: TRBD1; clone size: .; V gene: TRBV7-2
CDR3 DNA: TGTGCCAGCAGTAAAGGGGAGACAGGGGAAGGGTTT; CDR3 protein: CASSKGETGEGF; J gene: TRBJ1-1; D gene: TRBD1; clone size: .; V gene: TRBV7-9
CDR3 DNA: TGTGCCAGCAGCTTGGGTGGGAACACCGGGGAGCTGTTTTTT; CDR3 protein: CASSLGGNTGELFF; J gene: TRBJ2-2; D gene: .; clone size: .; V gene: TRBV7-8
CDR3 DNA: TGTGCCAGCTCACAAGGGACTAGCACAGATACGCAGTATTTT; CDR3 protein: CASSQGTSTDTQYF; J gene: TRBJ2-3; D gene: .; clone size: .; V gene: TRBV18
CDR3 DNA: TGCGCCAGCAGCCAAGACGCTCGGGAGGGCCATCGGGATACGCAGTATTTT; CDR3 protein: CASSQDAREGHRDTQYF; J gene: TRBJ2-3; D gene: TRBD2; clone size: .; V gene: TRBV4-3
CDR3 DNA: TGTGCCAGCAGCGCCGCCGGACAGGGGGATAATGAGCAGTTCTTC; CDR3 protein: CASSAAGQGDNEQFF; J gene: TRBJ2-1; D gene: TRBD1; clone size: .; V gene: TRBV9
CDR3 DNA: TGTGCCAGTGGCCAGAACTACGAGCAGTACTTC; CDR3 protein: CASGQNYEQYF; J gene: TRBJ2-7; D gene: .; clone size: .; V gene: TRBV19
CDR3 DNA: TGTGCCAGCAGCAAAGTGCGATTTAGCAATCAGCCCCAGCATTTT; CDR3 protein: CASSKVRFSNQPQHF; J gene: TRBJ1-5; D gene: .; clone size: once; V gene: TRBV21-1
CDR3 DNA: TGTGCCAGCAGCGGGGGGATGAGTGAAGCTTTCTTT; CDR3 protein: CASSGGMSEAFF; J gene: TRBJ1-1; D gene: .; clone size: .; V gene: TRBV5-4
CDR3 DNA: TGTGCCAGCAGTTACTTCGGGACGTATACCGGGGAGCTGTTTTTT; CDR3 protein: CASSYFGTYTGELFF; J gene: TRBJ2-2; D gene: .; clone size: .; V gene: TRBV6-5
CDR3 DNA: TGTGCCAGCTCACGGAACGATGAGGACACTGAAGCTTTCTTT; CDR3 protein: CASSRNDEDTEAFF; J gene: TRBJ1-1; D gene: .; clone size: .; V gene: TRBV18
CDR3 DNA: TGTGCCAGCAGCTCTTGGACTGGAGTTGGCGGGAGCTGGGATACGCAGTATTTT; CDR3 protein: CASSSWTGVGGSWDTQYF; J gene: TRBJ2-3; D gene: TRBD2; clone size: .; V gene: TRBV7-9
CDR3 DNA: TGTGCCAGCGGGACGGGCTTGAGCACAGATACGCAGTATTTT; CDR3 protein: CASGTGLSTDTQYF; J gene: TRBJ2-3; D gene: .; clone size: .; V gene: TRBV6-1
CDR3 DNA: TGTGCCAGCTCAGCAAGAGGAGGGAGGCCCGATGGCTACACCTTC; CDR3 protein: CASSARGGRPDGYTF; J gene: TRBJ1-2; D gene: .; clone size: .; V gene: TRBV18
CDR3 DNA: TGCGCCAGCAGCGCGCAAACAGACGACGAGCAGTTCTTC; CDR3 protein: CASSAQTDDEQFF; J gene: TRBJ2-1; D gene: .; clone size: .; V gene: TRBV5-1
CDR3 DNA: TGCAGCGTTGAAGATCTGGCCGGGCGCGGGGAGCAGTTCTTC; CDR3 protein: CSVEDLAGRGEQFF; J gene: TRBJ2-1; D gene: .; clone size: .; V gene: TRBV29-1
CDR3 DNA: TGTGCCAGCAGCTTAAGGTTCGGGATGCGAACTAGCACAGATACGCAGTATTTT; CDR3 protein: CASSLRFGMRTSTDTQYF; J gene: TRBJ2-3; D gene: .; clone size: .; V gene: TRBV7-8
CDR3 DNA: TGTGCCAGCAGCTTGGGCTCTGGAAACACCATATATTTT; CDR3 protein: CASSLGSGNTIYF; J gene: TRBJ1-3; D gene: .; clone size: .; V gene: TRBV7-9
CDR3 DNA: TGTGCCAGCAGCCACGGCGGGAGCACAGATACGCAGTATTTT; CDR3 protein: CASSHGGSTDTQYF; J gene: TRBJ2-3; D gene: .; clone size: .; V gene: TRBV28
CDR3 DNA: TGTGCCAGCAGTTACGACCGGGACAGGTGGACTGGGAGACTGTTTTTT; CDR3 protein: CASSYDRDRWTGRLFF; J gene: TRBJ1-4; D gene: TRBD1; clone size: .; V gene: TRBV6-5
CDR3 DNA: TGTGCCAGCAGCTTTAGTCTAGCGGGAGATTCGGGCGATACGCAGTATTTT; CDR3 protein: CASSFSLAGDSGDTQYF; J gene: TRBJ2-3; D gene: TRBD2; clone size: .; V gene: TRBV11-3
CDR3 DNA: TGTGCCAGCAGCTTGCTGGCGGGAGGTGGGGAGCAGTACTTC; CDR3 protein: CASSLLAGGGEQYF; J gene: TRBJ2-7; D gene: TRBD2; clone size: .; V gene: TRBV5-4
CDR3 DNA: TGTGCCAGCAGTGCGATCGGGACAGGGGGCACCGGGGAGCTGTTTTTT; CDR3 protein: CASSAIGTGGTGELFF; J gene: TRBJ2-2; D gene: TRBD1; clone size: .; V gene: TRBV25-1
CDR3 DNA: TGTGCCAGCATAGATGGTGAAAAACTGTTTTTT; CDR3 protein: CASIDGEKLFF; J gene: TRBJ1-4; D gene: .; clone size: .; V gene: TRBV28